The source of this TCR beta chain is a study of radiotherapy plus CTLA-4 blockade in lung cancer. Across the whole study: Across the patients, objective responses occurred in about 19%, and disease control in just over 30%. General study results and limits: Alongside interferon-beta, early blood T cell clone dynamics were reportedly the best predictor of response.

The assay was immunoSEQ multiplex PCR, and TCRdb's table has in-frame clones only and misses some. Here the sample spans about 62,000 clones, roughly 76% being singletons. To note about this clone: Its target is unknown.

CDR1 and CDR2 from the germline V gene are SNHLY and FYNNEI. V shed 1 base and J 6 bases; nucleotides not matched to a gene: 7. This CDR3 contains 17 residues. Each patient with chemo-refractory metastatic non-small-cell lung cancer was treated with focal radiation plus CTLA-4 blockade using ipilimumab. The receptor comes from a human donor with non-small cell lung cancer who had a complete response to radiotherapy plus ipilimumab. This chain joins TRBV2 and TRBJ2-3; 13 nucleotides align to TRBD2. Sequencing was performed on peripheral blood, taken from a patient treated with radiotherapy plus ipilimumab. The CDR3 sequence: CASSEGTSGGIGDTQYF. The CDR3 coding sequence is TGTGCCAGCAGTGAAGGGACTAGCGGGGGTATTGGGGATACGCAGTATTTT.